The clone carrying this TCR beta chain has a handful of counts. Authors of the study amplified TCR beta CDR3 regions from RNA transcripts. HTBI primers drove first-round RT-PCR of the TCR CDR3. TCRdb ran MiXCR on the multiplex PCR reads and lists one entry per CDR3 protein. The sample includes 300,000 to 350,000 distinct CDR3 sequences, around a sixth of them seen just once. This specimen comes from a study of T cells in Graves' hyperthyroidism and ophthalmopathy. The V and J ends lost 6 bases and 1 base respectively, with 18 bases between them. CDR1 and CDR2 from the germline V gene are LNHDA and SQIVND (reference sequence). The CDR3 has 16 amino acids.

The chain uses TRBV19 and TRBJ1-1; D is undetermined. The sequence came from a man aged 30 to 45 with Graves' hyperthyroidism. Sequenced input: blood. The CDR3 nucleotides read TGTGCCAGTAGCCCCCTAGCTGGTGTAAGGAACACTGAAGCTTTCTTT. It translates to CASSPLAGVRNTEAFF.